This T cell receptor (beta chain) was profiled in a study of blood T cell repertoires in COVID-19. The length of the CDR3 is 19 residues. Trimming took off 4 bases at V and 2 bases at J, with 21 bases between the two ends. The germline V gene encodes CDR1 SNHLY and CDR2 FYNNEI. Repertoires were generated with immunoSEQ multiplex PCR, while TCRdb's copy carries only in-frame clones and drops some. The sample shows a few hundred thousand clones, approximately 86% of them seen only once. The receptor's source is a woman aged 70-85 years with COVID-19, enrolled during active disease. V usage is TRBV2 and J usage is TRBJ1-6; D perhaps matches TRBD1 (6 bases). Material: peripheral blood. The CDR3 nucleotides are TGTGCCAGCAGTGTTTCGATACAGGGTTTTGGCGCCTATAATTCACCCCTCCACTTT. Protein: CASSVSIQGFGAYNSPLHF.